This TCR beta chain was identified during a study of post-analysis software for immune sequencing data. Background on the study: The disease courses covered relapsing-remitting, secondary progressive and progressive-relapsing multiple sclerosis.

TCR beta cDNA libraries included unique molecular identifiers. TCRdb reanalysed the PCR reads using MiXCR and keeps one entry per CDR3 protein. The sample carries approximately 630,000 distinct CDR3 sequences, over 45% recorded once. Study observations and caveats: Four to six TRBV segments were significantly more frequent in patients than in controls. TRBV5-6, TRBV5-1 and TRBV20-1 were among these segments.

About this clonotype: Antigen: not known.

V lost 5 bases, J lost 2 bases, and 17 bases lay in between. Germline-derived CDR1 and CDR2 are LNHNV and YYDKDF (reference sequence). The CDR3 has 16 amino acids. The sequence was collected from a girl aged 2 to 10 with multiple sclerosis. The chain couples TRBV15 to TRBJ2-3, with a tentative D call TRBD1 (6 bases). The source material was blood. The CDR3 region has the DNA TGTGCCACCAGCGGTAACAGGGAAACCTACACAGATACGCAGTATTTT. It yields the protein CATSGNRETYTDTQYF.